This T cell receptor beta chain is drawn from a study of memory CD4+ T cells and cytomegalovirus serostatus. Whole-study results and caveats: The CMV-associated TCR signature appears largely within the CD4+ memory repertoire. Repertoires predicted CMV serostatus with median bootstrapped AUC of about 0.96.

Sequencing used immunoSEQ multiplex PCR; TCRdb keeps in-frame clones, though not all of them. Of under 55,000 clones in the sample, roughly 78% are singletons; the top ten hold 0.5% to 0.7%. Remarks on this clone: Its target is unknown.

Single viable CD3+CD4+CD8-CD45RO+ cells were sorted as the memory CD4+ T cells. The clonotype originates from an adult in good health and CMV-seronegative. The sequenced sample was memory CD4+ T cells from blood.

The CDR3 spells CASSTSTGVLIQYF. Here the CDR3 DNA reads TGTGCCAGCAGTACTTCTACAGGGGTACTCATTCAGTACTTC. V and J are TRBV28 and TRBJ2-4; TRBD1 aligns across 7 bases. This CDR3 is built from 14 residues. V was clipped by 5 bases and J by 9 bases; unmatched bases: 10. Germline V lookup: CDR1 MDHEN, CDR2 SYDVKM.